This entry describes one T cell receptor (beta chain). Its target is unknown. V lost 3 bases, J lost 4 bases, and 7 bases stayed unmatched. Germline V gives CDR1 LNHDA, CDR2 SQIVND (reference sequence). The CDR3 has 18 residues. Aged 18 to 65, the patients had hyperthyroidism that was newly diagnosed and had lasted under 2 months. Not enrolled were patients with uncontrolled infection, other autoimmune disease, pregnancy or lactation. Blood dates from first hyperthyroidism diagnosis, before any ophthalmopathy symptoms. This sample is drawn from a study of T cells in Graves' hyperthyroidism and ophthalmopathy. Findings of the study overall: The model foresaw ophthalmopathy a median around 6.4 months prior to onset.

RNA transcripts were the template for amplifying TCR beta CDR3 regions. First-round RT-PCR with HTBI primers amplified the TCR CDR3 region. TCRdb re-called the multiplex PCR reads through MiXCR, storing one row per CDR3 protein. The profile shows 250,000 to 300,000 distinct CDR3 sequences, about 14% of them singletons. The sample taken for sequencing was blood. The chain combines TRBV19 with TRBJ2-2; TRBD2 agrees at 14 bases. The clonotype originates from a woman in her forties with Graves' hyperthyroidism that later progressed to Graves' ophthalmopathy. CDR3 residues: CASSIFGTSGSSTGELFF. The CDR3 DNA sequence: TGTGCCAGTAGTATCTTCGGGACTAGCGGGAGTAGCACCGGGGAGCTGTTTTTT. Based on the CDR3 plus reference TRBV19 and TRBJ2-2, the full variable domain is DGGITQSPKYLFRKEGQNVTLSCEQNLNHDAMYWYRQDPGQGLRLIYYSQIVNDFQKGDIAEGYSVSREKKESFPLTVTSAQKNPTAFYLCASSIFGTSGSSTGELFFGEGSRLTVL.